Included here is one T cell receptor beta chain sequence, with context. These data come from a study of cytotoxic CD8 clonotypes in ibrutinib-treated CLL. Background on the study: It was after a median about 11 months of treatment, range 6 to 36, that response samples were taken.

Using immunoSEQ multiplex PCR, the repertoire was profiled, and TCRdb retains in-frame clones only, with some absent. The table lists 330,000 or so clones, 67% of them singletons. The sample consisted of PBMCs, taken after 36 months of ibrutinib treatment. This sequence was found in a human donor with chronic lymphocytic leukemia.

CDR3: CATSRSRGSNTEAFF. The CDR3 nucleotides read TGTGCCACCAGCAGATCCAGGGGGTCGAACACTGAAGCTTTCTTT. The chain joins TRBV15 to TRBJ1-1; 7 bases fit TRBD1. CDR3 length: 15 residues. The germline V gene has CDR1 LNHNV and CDR2 YYDKDF (reference sequence). Trimming removed 2 bases from V and 1 base from J; junction bases left unmatched: 4.